The T cell receptor (beta chain) under discussion was sequenced for a study of control samples from healthy donors and cancer patients. Germline CDR1 SGHRS, CDR2 YFSETQ. This CDR3 region has 12 residues. V was pared by 3 bases and J by 8 bases, with 11 bases between. Clones were sequenced by immunoSEQ multiplex PCR, and TCRdb holds only the in-frame ones, with some missing. Of approximately 120,000 clones in the sample, around 88% were seen once. The TCR sequence derives from a woman aged 45 to 65 in good health. Material: blood. The V call is TRBV5-1, the J call TRBJ1-2; D call uncertain. The CDR3 reads CASSYDRQGYTF. CDR3 DNA: TGCGCCAGCAGCTACGATCGTCAGGGCTACACCTTC.